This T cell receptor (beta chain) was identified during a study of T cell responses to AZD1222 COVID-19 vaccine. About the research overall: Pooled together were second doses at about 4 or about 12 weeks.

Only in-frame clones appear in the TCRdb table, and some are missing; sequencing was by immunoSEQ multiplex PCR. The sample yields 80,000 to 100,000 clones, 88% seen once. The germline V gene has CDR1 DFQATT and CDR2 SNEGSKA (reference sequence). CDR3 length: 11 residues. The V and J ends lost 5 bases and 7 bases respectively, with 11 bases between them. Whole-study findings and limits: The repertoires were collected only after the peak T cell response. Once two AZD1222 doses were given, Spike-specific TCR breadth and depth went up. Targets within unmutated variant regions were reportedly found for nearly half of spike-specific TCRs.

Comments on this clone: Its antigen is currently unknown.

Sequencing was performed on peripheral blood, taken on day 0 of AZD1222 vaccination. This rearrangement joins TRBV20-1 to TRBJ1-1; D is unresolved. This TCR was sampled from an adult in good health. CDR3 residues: CSAGKHSEAFF. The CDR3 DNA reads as TGCAGTGCTGGTAAACATAGTGAAGCTTTCTTT.